This TCR beta chain was captured in a study of regulatory T cells in long-lasting Graves disease. Whole-study results and caveats: Persistent disease preferred TRBV28, TRBJ1-2 and TRBJ2-5.

Of note for this clonotype: What it binds is unknown.

Time point here: newly diagnosed GD, antithyroid drugs for less than 3 months. The TCR library was prepared using RNA isolated from PBMCs. Assembly of TCR beta libraries relied on iRepertoire HTBI primers together with Arm-PCR of CDR3 regions. MiXCR, applied by TCRdb to the multiplex PCR reads, yields one record per CDR3 protein. Of about 450,000 distinct CDR3 sequences listed, about 15% are singletons. Per germline, CDR1 SQVTM and CDR2 ANQGSEA. V lost 7 bases, J lost 7 bases, and 5 bases stayed unmatched. The CDR3 length is 12 residues. These sequences were also reported in another study, on T cells in Graves' hyperthyroidism and ophthalmopathy.

The chain is built from TRBV29-1 and TRBJ2-2; 8 bases fit TRBD1. Sequenced here: peripheral blood mononuclear cells (PBMCs), sampled at new diagnosis, from a patient treated with antithyroid drugs. The clonotype originates from a woman in her twenties or thirties with Graves disease. The CDR3 protein is CSADRGIGELFF. CDR3 sequence (DNA): TGCAGCGCCGACAGGGGAATCGGGGAGCTGTTTTTT.